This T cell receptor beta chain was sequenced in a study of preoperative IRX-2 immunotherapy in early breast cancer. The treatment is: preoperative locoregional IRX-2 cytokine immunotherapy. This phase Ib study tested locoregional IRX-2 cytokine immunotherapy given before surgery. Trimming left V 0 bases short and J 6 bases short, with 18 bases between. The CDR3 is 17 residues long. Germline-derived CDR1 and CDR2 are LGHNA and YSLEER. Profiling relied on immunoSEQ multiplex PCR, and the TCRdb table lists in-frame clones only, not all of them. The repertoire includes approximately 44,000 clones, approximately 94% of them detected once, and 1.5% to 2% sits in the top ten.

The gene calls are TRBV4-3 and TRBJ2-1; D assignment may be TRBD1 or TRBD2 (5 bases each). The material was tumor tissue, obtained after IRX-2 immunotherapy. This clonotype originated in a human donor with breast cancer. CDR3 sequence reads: CASSQDGARASFNEQFF. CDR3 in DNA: TGCGCCAGCAGCCAAGATGGGGCCAGGGCTAGCTTCAATGAGCAGTTCTTC.